These T cell receptor beta chains were read from a single sample in a study of blood T cell repertoires in COVID-19. Method: immunoSEQ multiplex PCR; TCRdb's copy keeps in-frame clones and lacks some. The data contain fewer than 300,000 clones, 85% to 90% of them seen just once; the ten biggest clones take up more than 1.3%. The sequenced sample was peripheral blood. These receptors were collected from a woman in her thirties or forties who had recovered from COVID-19. CDR3s include the opening cysteine and the closing phenylalanine or tryptophan. D genes are given only for firm matches. Not all rows give a size; the values are once, few, many and, for expanded clones, a class.

D gene	CDR3 length	clone size	J gene	V gene	CDR3 protein	CDR3 DNA
TRBD1	13	-	TRBJ1-4	TRBV7-6	CASSHRGPSRLFF	TGTGCCAGCAGCCACAGGGGCCCCTCTAGACTGTTTTTT
-	14	-	TRBJ1-1	TRBV3-1/TRBV3-2	CASSQGGRNTEAFF	TGTGCCAGCAGCCAGGGGGGACGGAACACTGAAGCTTTCTTT
TRBD1	14	many	TRBJ1-2	TRBV7-3	CASSPTGGNYGYTF	TGTGCCAGCAGCCCTACAGGGGGAAACTATGGCTACACCTTC
-	13	-	TRBJ2-3	TRBV2	CASSAGFADTQYF	TGTGCCAGCAGTGCCGGGTTCGCAGATACGCAGTATTTT
-	14	-	TRBJ2-1	TRBV27	CASSFLAGGLEQFF	TGTGCCAGCAGTTTTCTTGCAGGGGGACTTGAGCAGTTCTTC
TRBD1	15	few	TRBJ1-5	TRBV28	CASSPGTGVVQPQHF	TGTGCCAGCAGCCCCGGGACAGGGGTTGTTCAGCCCCAGCATTTT
-	13	-	TRBJ1-1	TRBV6-5	CASSFDGETEAFF	TGTGCCAGCAGTTTCGACGGGGAGACTGAAGCTTTCTTT
-	16	-	TRBJ2-5	TRBV5-1	CASSPRGLAGAETQYF	TGCGCCAGCAGCCCTCGAGGGCTGGCAGGGGCAGAGACCCAGTACTTC
-	14	-	TRBJ1-1	TRBV6-5	CASSLTSMNTEAFF	TGTGCCAGCAGCCTGACAAGCATGAACACTGAAGCTTTCTTT
TRBD1	16	once	TRBJ1-1	TRBV6-2/TRBV6-3	CASSSAGTGPRTEAFF	TGTGCCAGCAGTTCCGCCGGGACAGGGCCACGGACTGAAGCTTTCTTT
TRBD2	18	few	TRBJ2-1	TRBV7-2	CASSLGSPLTSGENEQFF	TGTGCCAGCAGCTTAGGAAGTCCCCTAACTAGCGGGGAAAATGAGCAGTTCTTC
TRBD1	15	-	TRBJ2-7	TRBV6-2/TRBV6-3	CASSAPRKGAGEQYF	TGTGCCAGCAGCGCCCCGCGGAAGGGGGCGGGTGAGCAGTACTTC
-	16	-	TRBJ1-2	TRBV5-4	CASSLGGDRYNYGYTF	TGTGCCAGCAGCTTGGGGGGCGACAGATATAACTATGGCTACACCTTC
-	13	-	TRBJ1-2	TRBV14	CASSWTRDYGYTF	TGTGCCAGCAGCTGGACACGTGACTATGGCTACACCTTC
-	18	-	TRBJ2-3	TRBV3-1/TRBV3-2	CASSQDWFRESSTDTQYF	TGTGCCAGCAGCCAAGATTGGTTCAGGGAAAGTAGCACAGATACGCAGTATTTT
-	14	-	TRBJ2-3	TRBV5-1	CASSFGQNTDTQYF	TGCGCCAGCAGCTTTGGGCAGAACACAGATACGCAGTATTTT
TRBD1	14	-	TRBJ1-4	TRBV5-1	CASSRQGVNEKLFF	TGCGCCAGCAGCCGACAGGGAGTTAATGAAAAACTGTTTTTT
TRBD1	14	-	TRBJ1-1	TRBV5-1	CASSGTGVTNTAFF	TGCGCCAGCAGCGGTACAGGGGTAACGAATACGGCTTTCTTT
-	14	-	TRBJ2-2	TRBV19	CASSMGQNTGELFF	TGTGCCAGTAGTATGGGCCAGAACACCGGGGAGCTGTTTTTT
-	14	-	TRBJ1-1	TRBV11-1	CASSSDRWNTEAFF	TGTGCCAGCAGTTCGGACAGATGGAACACTGAAGCTTTCTTT
TRBD1	16	-	TRBJ1-1	TRBV7-9	CASSLAEQGAFTEAFF	TGTGCCAGCAGCTTAGCCGAACAGGGGGCTTTTACTGAAGCTTTCTTT
TRBD2	15	-	TRBJ2-5	TRBV30	CAWSPLAGGLETQYF	TGTGCCTGGAGCCCACTAGCGGGGGGGCTTGAGACCCAGTACTTC
TRBD2	16	-	TRBJ2-7	TRBV5-5	CASSLHTSGGFNEQYF	TGTGCCAGCAGCCTCCATACTAGCGGGGGTTTTAACGAGCAGTACTTC
-	15	-	TRBJ2-7	TRBV6-6	CASSYERQDSYEQYF	TGTGCCAGCAGTTACGAACGTCAGGACTCCTACGAGCAGTACTTC
TRBD1	16	-	TRBJ2-3	TRBV11-3	CASSLGQGVSTDTQYF	TGTGCCAGCAGCTTAGGCCAGGGGGTAAGCACAGATACGCAGTATTTT
TRBD2	16	-	TRBJ2-7	TRBV18	CASSSTPTSDRYEQYF	TGTGCCAGCTCATCGACACCGACTAGCGATAGGTACGAGCAGTACTTC
TRBD2	17	few	TRBJ2-7	TRBV5-4	CASSPGTSGGPNYEQYF	TGTGCCAGCAGCCCAGGGACTAGCGGGGGGCCGAACTACGAGCAGTACTTC
-	16	-	TRBJ1-3	TRBV19	CASSTERRAPGNTIYF	TGTGCCAGTAGTACCGAACGCAGGGCGCCTGGAAACACCATATATTTT
-	15	-	TRBJ2-3	TRBV5-6	CASSLTGTVTDTQYF	TGTGCCAGCAGCTTGACGGGAACCGTCACAGATACGCAGTATTTT
TRBD1	15	-	TRBJ1-1	TRBV5-1	CASSLGQAEVTEAFF	TGCGCCAGCAGCCTGGGACAGGCGGAGGTCACTGAAGCTTTCTTT
-	15	-	TRBJ2-3	TRBV6-2/TRBV6-3	CASSYLTGGEDTQYF	TGTGCCAGCAGTTACCTGACAGGAGGCGAAGATACGCAGTATTTT
-	13	-	TRBJ1-2	TRBV2	CASSYDSFYGYTF	TGTGCCAGCAGTTATGACAGTTTCTATGGCTACACCTTC
TRBD1	15	-	TRBJ2-1	TRBV2	CASSLRQGVYNEQFF	TGTGCCAGCAGCCTAAGACAGGGTGTCTACAATGAGCAGTTCTTC
-	17	-	TRBJ1-1	TRBV7-2	CASSETPGHRGNTEAFF	TGTGCCAGCAGCGAAACCCCGGGACACCGGGGGAACACTGAAGCTTTCTTT
-	13	-	TRBJ2-5	TRBV12-3/TRBV12-4	CASSLKSRETQYF	TGTGCCAGCAGTTTGAAAAGCCGGGAGACCCAGTACTTC
TRBD1	15	-	TRBJ1-2	TRBV7-6	CASSLASGQTLGYTF	TGTGCCAGCAGCTTAGCCTCGGGACAGACCCTTGGCTACACCTTC
-	16	-	TRBJ1-4	TRBV6-2/TRBV6-3	CASSYSGAATNEKLFF	TGTGCCAGCAGTTACTCGGGGGCTGCAACTAATGAAAAACTGTTTTTT
-	13	-	TRBJ1-2	TRBV19	CASRPDSAYGYTF	TGTGCCAGTAGACCGGACAGTGCCTATGGCTACACCTTC
-	13	-	TRBJ1-4	TRBV3-1/TRBV3-2	CASSQFTGEKLFF	TGTGCCAGCAGCCAGTTTACAGGAGAAAAACTGTTTTTT
TRBD1	14	-	TRBJ1-6	TRBV6-5	CASGRTGLNSPLHF	TGTGCCAGCGGTAGGACAGGGCTGAATTCACCCCTCCACTTT
TRBD1	14	-	TRBJ1-4	TRBV27	CASSSQGAGEKLFF	TGTGCCAGCAGTTCACAGGGGGCGGGTGAAAAACTGTTTTTT
TRBD1	15	-	TRBJ1-4	TRBV7-9	CASSLAGTANEKLFF	TGTGCCAGCAGCTTAGCAGGGACAGCTAATGAAAAACTGTTTTTT
TRBD2	15	-	TRBJ2-3	TRBV7-9	CASSLKRGAPDTQYF	TGTGCCAGCAGCCTTAAGCGGGGGGCCCCCGATACGCAGTATTTT
TRBD2	20	few	TRBJ2-2	TRBV3-1/TRBV3-2	CASSQDTPLAGGLGTGELFF	TGTGCCAGCAGCCAAGATACCCCCCTAGCGGGGGGCCTGGGGACCGGGGAGCTGTTTTTT
-	13	-	TRBJ1-1	TRBV5-1	CASSSAGGTEAFF	TGCGCCAGCAGCTCGGCCGGGGGGACTGAAGCTTTCTTT
-	13	once	TRBJ1-5	TRBV7-3	CASSLTPGQPQHF	TGTGCCAGCAGCTTAACGCCCGGTCAACCCCAGCATTTT
TRBD2	14	-	TRBJ2-1	TRBV5-1	CASLAGGSYNEQFF	TGCGCCAGCCTAGCGGGGGGGTCCTACAATGAGCAGTTCTTC
-	12	-	TRBJ2-1	TRBV7-9	CASSLIGSEQFF	TGTGCCAGCAGCTTAATTGGGAGTGAGCAGTTCTTC